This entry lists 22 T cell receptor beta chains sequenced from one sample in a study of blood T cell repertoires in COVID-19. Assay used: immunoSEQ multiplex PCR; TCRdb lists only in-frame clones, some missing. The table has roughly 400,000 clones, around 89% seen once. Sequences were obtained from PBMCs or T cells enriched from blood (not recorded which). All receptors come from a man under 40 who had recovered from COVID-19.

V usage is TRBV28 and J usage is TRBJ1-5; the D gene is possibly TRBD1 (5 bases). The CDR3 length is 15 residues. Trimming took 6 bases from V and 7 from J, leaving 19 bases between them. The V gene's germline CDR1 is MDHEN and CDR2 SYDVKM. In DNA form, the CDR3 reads TGTGCCAGCAGCCAAGGTTCAGGGAATGTCCAGCCCCAGCATTTT. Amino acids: CASSQGSGNVQPQHF.

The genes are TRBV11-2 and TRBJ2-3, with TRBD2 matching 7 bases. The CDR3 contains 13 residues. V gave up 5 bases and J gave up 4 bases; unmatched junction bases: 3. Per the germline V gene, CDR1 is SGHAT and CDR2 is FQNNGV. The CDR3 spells CASSRGSADTQYF. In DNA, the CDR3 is TGTGCCAGCAGCCGCGGGAGCGCAGATACGCAGTATTTT.

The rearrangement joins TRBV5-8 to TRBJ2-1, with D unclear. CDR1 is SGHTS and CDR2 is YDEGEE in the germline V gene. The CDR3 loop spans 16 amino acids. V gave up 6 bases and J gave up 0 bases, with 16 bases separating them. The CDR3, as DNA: TGTGCCAGCATCCCCCTGAGGCGGAGCTCCTACAATGAGCAGTTCTTC. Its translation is CASIPLRRSSYNEQFF.

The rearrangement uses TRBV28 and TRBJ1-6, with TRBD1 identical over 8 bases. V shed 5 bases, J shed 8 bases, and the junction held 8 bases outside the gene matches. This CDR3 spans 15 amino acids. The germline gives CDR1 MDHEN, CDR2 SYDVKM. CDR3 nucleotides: TGTGCCAGCAGTCCCTGGGACAGGTTAGATTCACCCCTCCACTTT. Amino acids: CASSPWDRLDSPLHF.

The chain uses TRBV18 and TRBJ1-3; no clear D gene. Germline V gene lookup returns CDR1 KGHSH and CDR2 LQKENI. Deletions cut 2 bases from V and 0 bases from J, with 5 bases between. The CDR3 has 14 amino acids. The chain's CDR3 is CASSPYSSGNTIYF. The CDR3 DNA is TGTGCCAGCTCACCATACAGCTCTGGAAACACCATATATTTT.

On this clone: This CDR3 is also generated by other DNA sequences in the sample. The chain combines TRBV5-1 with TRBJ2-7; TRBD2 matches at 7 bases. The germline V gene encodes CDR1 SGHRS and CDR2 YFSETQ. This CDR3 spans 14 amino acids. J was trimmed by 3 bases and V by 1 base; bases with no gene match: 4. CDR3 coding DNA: TGCGCCAGCAGCTTGCAAGGCGGGAGCTACGAGCAGTACTTC. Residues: CASSLQGGSYEQYF.

The CDR3 DNA follows: TGTGCCATCAGTCCAACCCAGACACTGTCCTACAATGAGCAGTTCTTC. It specifies CAISPTQTLSYNEQFF. This chain links TRBV10-3 with TRBJ2-1; D call uncertain. V was cut by 5 bases and J by 1 base, with 15 bases left in between. The CDR3 contains 16 residues. Germline V gene data show CDR1 as ENHRY and CDR2 as SYGVKD.

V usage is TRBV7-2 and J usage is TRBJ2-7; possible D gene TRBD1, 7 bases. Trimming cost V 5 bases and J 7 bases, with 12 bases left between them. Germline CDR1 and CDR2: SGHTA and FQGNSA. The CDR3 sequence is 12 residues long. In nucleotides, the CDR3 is TGTGCCAGCAGCCAGGGGGGAAGTGAGCAGTACTTC. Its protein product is CASSQGGSEQYF.

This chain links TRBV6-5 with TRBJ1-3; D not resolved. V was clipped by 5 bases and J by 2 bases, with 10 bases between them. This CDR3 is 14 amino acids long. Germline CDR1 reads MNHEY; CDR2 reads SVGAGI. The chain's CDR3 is CASSPREAGNTIYF. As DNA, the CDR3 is TGTGCCAGCAGTCCCCGGGAAGCTGGAAACACCATATATTTT.

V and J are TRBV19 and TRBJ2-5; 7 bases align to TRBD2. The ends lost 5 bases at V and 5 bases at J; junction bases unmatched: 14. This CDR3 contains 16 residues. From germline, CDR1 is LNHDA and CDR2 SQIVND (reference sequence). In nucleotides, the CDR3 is TGTGCCAGTAGTCAGGCGGGAGTGGGTAGTGCGGAGACCCAGTACTTC. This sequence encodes CASSQAGVGSAETQYF.

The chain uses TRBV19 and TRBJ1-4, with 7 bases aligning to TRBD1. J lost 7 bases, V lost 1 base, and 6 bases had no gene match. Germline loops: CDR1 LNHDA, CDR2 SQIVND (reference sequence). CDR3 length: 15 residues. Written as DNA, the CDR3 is TGTGCCAGTAGTATAGGTGGGACAGTTGGTGAAAAACTGTTTTTT. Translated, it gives CASSIGGTVGEKLFF.

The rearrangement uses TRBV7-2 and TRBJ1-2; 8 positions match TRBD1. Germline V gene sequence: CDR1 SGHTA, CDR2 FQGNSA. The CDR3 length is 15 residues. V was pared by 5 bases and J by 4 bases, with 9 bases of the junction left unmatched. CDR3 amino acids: CASSPGQGGIYGYTF. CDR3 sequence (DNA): TGTGCCAGCAGCCCCGGACAGGGCGGTATCTATGGCTACACCTTC. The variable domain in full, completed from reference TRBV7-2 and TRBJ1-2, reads GAGVSQSPSNKVTEKGKDVELRCDPISGHTALYWYRQSLGQGLEFLIYFQGNSAPDKSGLPSDRFSAERTGGSVSTLTIQRTQQEDSAVYLCASSPGQGGIYGYTFGSGTRLTVV.

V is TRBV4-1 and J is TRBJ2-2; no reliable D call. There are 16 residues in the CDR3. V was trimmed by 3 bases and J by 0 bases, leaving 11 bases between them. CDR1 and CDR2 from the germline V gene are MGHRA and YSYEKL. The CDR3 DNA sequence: TGCGCCAGCAGCCACCCCAAAGAGTCGAACACCGGGGAGCTGTTTTTT. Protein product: CASSHPKESNTGELFF.

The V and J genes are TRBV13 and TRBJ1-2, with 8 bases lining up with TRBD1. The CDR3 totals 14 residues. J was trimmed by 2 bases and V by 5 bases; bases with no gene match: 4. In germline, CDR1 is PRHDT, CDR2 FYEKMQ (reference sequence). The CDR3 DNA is TGTGCCAGCAGCACCCGGACAGGGAACTATGGCTACACCTTC. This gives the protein CASSTRTGNYGYTF. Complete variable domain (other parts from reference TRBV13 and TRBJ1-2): AAGVIQSPRHLIKEKRETATLKCYPIPRHDTVYWYQQGPGQDPQFLISFYEKMQSDKGSIPDRFSAQQFSDYHSELNMSSLELGDSALYFCASSTRTGNYGYTFGSGTRLTVV.

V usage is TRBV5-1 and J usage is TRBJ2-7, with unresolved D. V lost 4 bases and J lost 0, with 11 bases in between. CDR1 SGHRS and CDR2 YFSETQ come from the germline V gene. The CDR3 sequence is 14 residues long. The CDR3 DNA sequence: TGCGCCAGCAGCGATGGAGTGGTCTCCTACGAGCAGTACTTC. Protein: CASSDGVVSYEQYF.

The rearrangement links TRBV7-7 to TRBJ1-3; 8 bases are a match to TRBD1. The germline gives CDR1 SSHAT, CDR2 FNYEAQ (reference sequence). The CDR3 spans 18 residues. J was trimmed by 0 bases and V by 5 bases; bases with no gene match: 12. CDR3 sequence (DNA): TGTGCCAGCAGCCCATACGGACAGGGCCTATCCTCTGGAAACACCATATATTTT. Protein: CASSPYGQGLSSGNTIYF. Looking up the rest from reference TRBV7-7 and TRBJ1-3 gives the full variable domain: GAGVSQSPRYKVTKRGQDVTLRCDPISSHATLYWYQQALGQGPEFLTYFNYEAQPDKSGLPSDRFSAERPEGSISTLTIQRTEQRDSAMYRCASSPYGQGLSSGNTIYFGEGSWLTVV.

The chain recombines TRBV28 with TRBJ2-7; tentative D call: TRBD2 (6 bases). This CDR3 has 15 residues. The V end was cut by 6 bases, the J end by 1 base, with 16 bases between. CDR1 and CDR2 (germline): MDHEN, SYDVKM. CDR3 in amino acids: CASRGVGGSSYEQYF. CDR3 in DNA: TGTGCCAGCAGGGGGGTCGGGGGTAGTTCCTACGAGCAGTACTTC.

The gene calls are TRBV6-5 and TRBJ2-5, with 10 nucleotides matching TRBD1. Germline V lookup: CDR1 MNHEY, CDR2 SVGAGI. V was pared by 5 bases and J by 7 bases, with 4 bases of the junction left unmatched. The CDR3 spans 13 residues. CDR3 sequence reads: CASSPGQGGTQYF. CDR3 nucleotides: TGTGCCAGCAGTCCAGGACAGGGGGGGACCCAGTACTTC.

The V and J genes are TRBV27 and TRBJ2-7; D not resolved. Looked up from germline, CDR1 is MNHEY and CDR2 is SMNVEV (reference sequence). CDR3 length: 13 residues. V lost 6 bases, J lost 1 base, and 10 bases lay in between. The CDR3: CASRSLSSYEQYF. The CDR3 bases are TGTGCCAGCAGATCTCTGAGTTCCTACGAGCAGTACTTC.

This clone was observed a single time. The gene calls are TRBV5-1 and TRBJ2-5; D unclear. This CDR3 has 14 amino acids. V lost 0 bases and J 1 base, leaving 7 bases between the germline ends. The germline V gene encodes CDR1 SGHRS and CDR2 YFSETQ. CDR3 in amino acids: CASSLVVSQETQYF. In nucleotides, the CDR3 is TGCGCCAGCAGCTTGGTTGTCAGCCAAGAGACCCAGTACTTC.

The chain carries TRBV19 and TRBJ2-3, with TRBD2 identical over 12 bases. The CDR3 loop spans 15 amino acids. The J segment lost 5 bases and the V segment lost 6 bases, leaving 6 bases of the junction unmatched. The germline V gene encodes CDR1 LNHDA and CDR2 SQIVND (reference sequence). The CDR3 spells CASRRAGLAGDTQYF. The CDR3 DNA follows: TGTGCCAGTAGACGCGCGGGACTAGCGGGAGATACGCAGTATTTT.

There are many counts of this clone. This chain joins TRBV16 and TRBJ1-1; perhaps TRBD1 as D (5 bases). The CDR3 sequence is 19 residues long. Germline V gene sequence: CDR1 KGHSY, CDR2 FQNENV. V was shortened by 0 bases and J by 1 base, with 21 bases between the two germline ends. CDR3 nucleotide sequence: TGTGCCAGCAGCCAATCCACAGTGTCATATGGTAGGGGGAACACTGAAGCTTTCTTT. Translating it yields CASSQSTVSYGRGNTEAFF.